Listed below are T cell receptor beta chains from one sample, sequenced in a study of long-term antiretroviral therapy in people with HIV. The repertoire was sequenced with immunoSEQ multiplex PCR; TCRdb's copy has only in-frame clones and lacks some. The table has 20,000 to 25,000 clones, around 76% seen once. Here the sequenced sample was unsorted PBMCs, taken less than 1.8 years before starting antiretroviral therapy. The receptors derive from a woman aged 40 to 50 with HIV. Both conserved end residues are part of each CDR3.

v_call: TRBV19; j_call: TRBJ2-7; cdr3_aa: CASSSTGPYEQYF
v_call: TRBV6-5; j_call: TRBJ1-2; cdr3_aa: CASREDRGWGYTF
v_call: TRBV20-1; j_call: TRBJ1-1; cdr3_aa: CSASLYTEAFF
v_call: TRBV30; j_call: TRBJ1-3; cdr3_aa: CAWTSIRAMDTIYF
v_call: TRBV29-1; j_call: TRBJ2-1; cdr3_aa: CSVVGKSSYNEQFF
v_call: TRBV4-3; j_call: TRBJ1-2; cdr3_aa: CASSQDRGLGGYTF
v_call: TRBV4-2; j_call: TRBJ1-2; cdr3_aa: CASSQDLEQGTRGYTF
v_call: TRBV5-5; j_call: TRBJ2-2; cdr3_aa: CASSPGGRYTGELFF
v_call: TRBV10-3; j_call: TRBJ1-2; cdr3_aa: CAISDDRLTRTAGYTF
v_call: TRBV29-1; j_call: TRBJ1-2; cdr3_aa: CSVEGGQGGSYGYTF
v_call: TRBV19; j_call: TRBJ1-2; cdr3_aa: CASSIPGAGTGQGYTF
v_call: TRBV29-1; j_call: TRBJ2-5; cdr3_aa: CSAVGQGAILVETQYF
v_call: TRBV6-1; j_call: TRBJ1-5; cdr3_aa: CASSDQVLQPQHF
v_call: TRBV20-1; j_call: TRBJ2-7; cdr3_aa: CSAREGNEQYF
v_call: TRBV29-1; j_call: TRBJ2-7; cdr3_aa: CSVEFFLTGGIYEQYF
v_call: TRBV7-2; j_call: TRBJ1-2; cdr3_aa: CASSVSGRGFGYGYTF
v_call: TRBV19; j_call: TRBJ2-2; cdr3_aa: CASTNHPGVGNTGELFF
v_call: TRBV7-2; j_call: TRBJ2-7; cdr3_aa: CASSFGDYEQYF
v_call: TRBV5-6; j_call: TRBJ1-2; cdr3_aa: CASSSPQGLWYGYTF
v_call: TRBV29-1; j_call: TRBJ2-5; cdr3_aa: CSVDPGTGGGMETQYF
v_call: TRBV2; j_call: TRBJ1-5; cdr3_aa: CASGKETGDQPQHF
v_call: TRBV27; j_call: TRBJ2-7; cdr3_aa: CASSPDPGRAHEQYF
v_call: TRBV5-1; j_call: TRBJ2-7; cdr3_aa: CASSSGERYEQYF
v_call: TRBV10-3; j_call: TRBJ2-2; cdr3_aa: CAIREGGNTGELFF
v_call: TRBV7-9; j_call: TRBJ2-3; cdr3_aa: CASSLLSGITSTDTQYF
v_call: TRBV9; j_call: TRBJ1-1; cdr3_aa: CASSVGGPTQAFF
v_call: TRBV5-6; j_call: TRBJ2-1; cdr3_aa: CASSWSTGGRYNEQFF
v_call: TRBV19; j_call: TRBJ1-1; cdr3_aa: CASSQTGSTEAFF
v_call: TRBV4-2; j_call: TRBJ2-7; cdr3_aa: CASSHPQGHKQYF
v_call: TRBV7-8; j_call: TRBJ2-3; cdr3_aa: CASSIEYEDTQYF
v_call: TRBV5-1; j_call: TRBJ2-6; cdr3_aa: CASSPGQDPSGANVLTF
v_call: TRBV6-5; j_call: TRBJ2-7; cdr3_aa: CASSYSGAYEQYF
v_call: TRBV27; j_call: TRBJ1-4; cdr3_aa: CASSISGTGGEKLFF
v_call: TRBV7-2; j_call: TRBJ2-1; cdr3_aa: CASSSALWGGEQFF
v_call: TRBV5-1; j_call: TRBJ2-3; cdr3_aa: CASSLESGGVDTQYF
v_call: TRBV29-1; j_call: TRBJ2-5; cdr3_aa: CSVYRGAETQYF
v_call: TRBV2; j_call: TRBJ2-7; cdr3_aa: CASRRTSRYEQYF
v_call: TRBV7-9; j_call: TRBJ2-1; cdr3_aa: CASSPGQGPNNEQFF
v_call: TRBV6-1; j_call: TRBJ2-7; cdr3_aa: CASSDDGRVVVNEQYF
v_call: TRBV18; j_call: TRBJ1-1; cdr3_aa: CASSPKHPPNTEAFF
v_call: TRBV5-4; j_call: TRBJ2-1; cdr3_aa: CASSTFPGLAGEQFF
v_call: TRBV29-1; j_call: TRBJ2-1; cdr3_aa: CSVSGSSYNEQFF
v_call: TRBV2; j_call: TRBJ1-1; cdr3_aa: CASSEARGMNTEAFF
v_call: TRBV25-1; j_call: TRBJ2-2; cdr3_aa: CASTDSNTGELFF
v_call: TRBV7-2; j_call: TRBJ1-1; cdr3_aa: CASSSTARVGSEAFF
v_call: TRBV5-1; j_call: TRBJ1-2; cdr3_aa: CASSLAGQANYGYTF
v_call: TRBV27; j_call: TRBJ1-3; cdr3_aa: CASMSGNTIYF
v_call: TRBV6-6; j_call: TRBJ2-2; cdr3_aa: CASSRLAESTGELFF
v_call: TRBV7-2; j_call: TRBJ1-4; cdr3_aa: CASSQQGLENEKLFF
v_call: TRBV29-1; j_call: TRBJ2-1; cdr3_aa: CSVRISYNEQFF
v_call: TRBV27; j_call: TRBJ1-2; cdr3_aa: CASSPNGQLNYGYTF
v_call: TRBV9; j_call: TRBJ2-7; cdr3_aa: CASSEGPTYEQYF
v_call: TRBV18; j_call: TRBJ2-7; cdr3_aa: CASSQTRNSYEQYF
v_call: TRBV6-1; j_call: TRBJ1-3; cdr3_aa: CASSEVVQGNTIYF
v_call: TRBV15; j_call: TRBJ2-3; cdr3_aa: CATSREPRTDTQYF